Listed below are T cell receptor beta chains from one sample, sequenced in a study of shared clonotypes between healthy human individuals. Some clones are missing from TCRdb's copy, which holds only in-frame ones; the method was immunoSEQ multiplex PCR. The table has 2 million to 3 million clones, approximately 93% seen once. Sequencing was carried out using naive CD4+ T cells from PBMCs. The receptor set was obtained from a man younger than 35 in good health. Some clones in this sample may be carry-over from other donors' samples. CDR3s leave out the opening cysteine and the closing phenylalanine or tryptophan. The D gene is left open where the match is weak. The size entry is marked missing in some rows and otherwise reads once, few, many or a size class.

CDR3	D	length	size	V	J
ASSRSQNTEAF	NA	11	NA	TRBV7-6	TRBJ1-1
ASSYFGTDKETQY	TRBD1	13	NA	TRBV6-5	TRBJ2-5
ASSPGGGIYEQY	NA	12	NA	TRBV5-1	TRBJ2-7
ASSQDWREIADTQY	TRBD2	14	NA	TRBV4-3	TRBJ2-3
ASRADGLNTEAF	NA	12	NA	TRBV5-4	TRBJ1-1
ASSFRDRTYEQY	TRBD1	12	NA	TRBV5-1	TRBJ2-7
ASRSGTLHQETQY	NA	13	NA	TRBV5-1	TRBJ2-5
ASSQLATNNEQF	NA	12	NA	TRBV4-2	TRBJ2-1
ASSLDREPEQF	NA	11	NA	TRBV5-1	TRBJ2-1
ASNPRGQIYEQY	NA	12	NA	TRBV19	TRBJ2-7
ASSPSVADNEQF	NA	12	once	TRBV7-2	TRBJ2-1
ASRLDRGHMNTEAF	TRBD1	14	NA	TRBV7-9	TRBJ1-1
ASSQPGLPSGNTIY	NA	14	once	TRBV5-8	TRBJ1-3
ASSNQLAGGRETQY	TRBD2	14	once	TRBV27	TRBJ2-5
SVLGVAEAF	NA	9	NA	TRBV29-1	TRBJ1-1
SVVGQANTYEQY	NA	12	NA	TRBV29-1	TRBJ2-7
ASSEPGQGIYEQY	TRBD1	13	NA	TRBV6-1	TRBJ2-7
ASSDMGRGLNEQF	NA	13	NA	TRBV25-1	TRBJ2-1
ASSAQGVDNEQF	TRBD1	12	NA	TRBV7-2	TRBJ2-1
AWRAGPPSTDTQY	NA	13	NA	TRBV30	TRBJ2-3
ASSKQGMNTEAF	NA	12	NA	TRBV19	TRBJ1-1
ASSWNNEQF	NA	9	NA	TRBV5-4	TRBJ2-1
ASSVGPDTQY	NA	10	NA	TRBV6-1	TRBJ2-3
ASSVVGANYGYT	NA	12	NA	TRBV9	TRBJ1-2
ASSLFGVTNEKLF	NA	13	NA	TRBV7-2	TRBJ1-4
ASSGQALNEKLF	NA	12	NA	TRBV28	TRBJ1-4
ASSQSLGTGNEKLF	TRBD1	14	NA	TRBV14	TRBJ1-4
ASSFRTVGSTGELF	NA	14	NA	TRBV5-6	TRBJ2-2
ASSSLQGWAF	NA	10	NA	TRBV18	TRBJ1-1
ASSRDINYGYT	NA	11	NA	TRBV14	TRBJ1-2
ASRDSGSSYNEQF	TRBD2	13	NA	TRBV6-6	TRBJ2-1
ASSVATGPYEQY	NA	12	NA	TRBV9	TRBJ2-7
ASSQNLTQLALGYEQY	TRBD2	16	NA	TRBV4-1	TRBJ2-7
ASTNGWGDDAGELF	NA	14	NA	TRBV5-1	TRBJ2-2
ASSSPWSSYNEQF	NA	13	NA	TRBV28	TRBJ2-1
AWSLRVEQY	NA	9	NA	TRBV30	TRBJ2-7
ASSSTVTTYEQY	NA	12	NA	TRBV19	TRBJ2-7
ASSLGVYNEQF	NA	11	once	TRBV11-3	TRBJ2-1
ASRDWGATNEKLF	NA	13	NA	TRBV2	TRBJ1-4
ASSRDGTGVNEKLF	TRBD1	14	NA	TRBV28	TRBJ1-4
ASSNYRATGELF	NA	12	NA	TRBV18	TRBJ2-2
ASSLTDRASNYGYT	TRBD1	14	NA	TRBV28	TRBJ1-2
ASSINRLSSGGNNEQF	TRBD2	16	NA	TRBV5-1	TRBJ2-1
ASSPQGQSNSPLH	TRBD1	13	NA	TRBV18	TRBJ1-6